The clone carrying this TCR beta chain has a single count. Antigen: not known. The record originates from a study of cytomegalovirus exposure and HLA in healthy donors. The wider study: Inside one of the first data releases sat 80 million to 95 million unique TCRs taken from HLA-typed donors. Study-wide points: In a later analysis, CMV-associated beta chains were mostly HLA-associated, it appeared.

The PCR contained 60 Vbeta and 13 Jbeta primers. The protocol was immunoSEQ multiplex PCR, while the TCRdb copy is restricted to in-frame clones and leaves out a portion. This table has about 100,000 clones, around 83% appearing once. The V end was cut by 5 bases, the J end by 5 bases, with 21 bases between. The CDR3 has 17 amino acids. Per the germline V gene, CDR1 is MNHEY and CDR2 is SMNVEV (reference sequence). The clonotype was recovered from a woman younger than 30 in good health and CMV-seronegative. The chain is built from TRBV27 and TRBJ1-4; D may be TRBD1 (5 bases). The material sequenced was PBMCs. CDR3 residues: CASSVYGRGGENEKLFF. CDR3 in DNA: TGTGCCAGCAGTGTCTACGGGCGCGGGGGGGAAAATGAAAAACTGTTTTTT.